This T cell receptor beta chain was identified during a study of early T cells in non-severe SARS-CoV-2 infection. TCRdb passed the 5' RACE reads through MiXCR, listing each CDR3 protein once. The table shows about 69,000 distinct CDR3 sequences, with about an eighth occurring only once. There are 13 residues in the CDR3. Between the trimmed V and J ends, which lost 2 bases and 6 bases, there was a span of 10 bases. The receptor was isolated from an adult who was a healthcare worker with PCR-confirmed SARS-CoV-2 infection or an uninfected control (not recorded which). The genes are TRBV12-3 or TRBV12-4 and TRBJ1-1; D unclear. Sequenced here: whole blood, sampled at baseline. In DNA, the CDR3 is TGTGCCAGCAGTTTAAGAAGTTCTTCTGAAGCTTTCTTT. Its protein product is CASSLRSSSEAFF.